This TCR beta chain was sequenced for a study of blood T cell repertoires in COVID-19. Study at large: Acute-phase and convalescent COVID-19 samples originated in the United States, Italy and Spain.

Deletions cut 2 bases from V and 7 bases from J, with 6 bases between. The germline V gene encodes CDR1 MGHRA and CDR2 YSYEKL. The CDR3 covers 13 residues. How the authors handled the data: Estimation of nucleated cell counts relied on the amplification of reference gene primers. Some clones are missing from TCRdb's copy, which holds only in-frame ones; the method was immunoSEQ multiplex PCR. Clone size and V and J calls were adopted from that table, with D and trimming inferred from the DNA. The data show approximately 270,000 clones, about nine tenths seen once. The chain is built from TRBV4-1 and TRBJ1-6; D ambiguous. The sample taken for sequencing was PBMCs or T cells enriched from blood (not recorded which). This clonotype was obtained from a human donor in a cohort exposed to, infected with or recovered from COVID-19 (not recorded which). The donor label of this sample is uncertain. The CDR3 reads CASSQTRNSPLHF. CDR3 nucleotides: TGCGCCAGCAGCCAAACCAGGAATTCACCCCTCCACTTT.